Described below is a single TCR beta chain sequence and its context. What it binds is not known. The PCR was carried out with 60 Vbeta primers and 13 Jbeta primers. Only in-frame clones appear in the TCRdb table, and some are missing; sequencing was by immunoSEQ multiplex PCR. The repertoire holds about 120,000 clones, roughly 80% seen once, with about 11% in the top ten. Germline CDR1 is SGHVS and CDR2 is FQNEAQ. Trimming removed 10 bases at V and 6 bases at J, with 7 bases between. The CDR3 spans 10 residues. The data originate from a study of cytomegalovirus exposure and HLA in healthy donors. Study-wide points: Most subjects had HLA-A and HLA-B alleles reportedly predicted accurately by TCR beta sequences. Most sequenced TCRs were rare (though some public TCRs occurred in many donors). Reported results showed that the classifier diagnosed cytomegalovirus status with high specificity and sensitivity.

The sequenced sample was PBMCs. The chain uses TRBV7-8 and TRBJ2-1, with D unclear. This clonotype originated in a young man in good health and CMV-seropositive. The CDR3 coding sequence is TGTGCCACAGGCTTCAATGAGCAGTTCTTC. It codes for CATGFNEQFF.